Shown below are 3 T cell receptor beta chains from a single sample sequenced in a study of blood T cell repertoires in COVID-19. Profiling relied on immunoSEQ multiplex PCR, and the TCRdb table lists in-frame clones only, not all of them. This sample has almost 100,000 clones, with about 89% found just once. Material for sequencing was peripheral blood. The origin of the receptors is a man in his forties or fifties with acute or convalescent COVID-19.

The chain couples TRBV9 to TRBJ2-3; the D gene is possibly TRBD1 (6 bases). Germline V CDR1 and CDR2: SGDLS, YYNGEE. V was pared by 2 bases and J by 4 bases, with 14 bases between. This CDR3 comprises 15 residues. The CDR3 loop reads CASSVRQEGADTQYF. DNA of the CDR3: TGTGCCAGCAGCGTCCGACAGGAAGGGGCAGATACGCAGTATTTT.

The chain joins TRBV7-3 to TRBJ1-1, with D possibly being TRBD1 (6 bases). This CDR3 has 14 amino acids. The V end lost 3 bases, the J end lost 2 bases, and 10 bases lay between the germline ends. Germline V gene data show CDR1 as SGHTA and CDR2 as FQGTGA. CDR3 bases: TGTGCCAGCAGCTTTGGCAGGGGAAACACTGAAGCTTTCTTT. Its translation is CASSFGRGNTEAFF. Drawing the rest from reference TRBV7-3 and TRBJ1-1, the complete variable domain is GAGVSQTPSNKVTEKGKYVELRCDPISGHTALYWYRQSLGQGPEFLIYFQGTGAADDSGLPNDRFFAVRPEGSVSTLKIQRTERGDSAVYLCASSFGRGNTEAFFGQGTRLTVV.

The gene calls are TRBV2 and TRBJ2-1, with D tentatively TRBD2 (6 bases). The V end lost 3 bases, the J end lost 3 bases, and 12 bases lay between the germline ends. The length of the CDR3 is 15 residues. Germline V lookup: CDR1 SNHLY, CDR2 FYNNEI. The CDR3 here is CASSERASVYNEQFF. CDR3 coding DNA: TGTGCCAGCAGTGAGCGGGCTAGCGTCTACAATGAGCAGTTCTTC.